This T cell receptor beta chain was recorded in a study of blood T cell repertoires in COVID-19. Study-level background: The study drew acute and convalescent COVID-19 samples from the United States, Italy and Spain. PBMCs, B-cell-depleted T cells, or T cells were the source of the cDNA or gDNA that made up the material.

In the study's own analysis: How many nucleated cells were present was estimated from reference gene primer amplification. The data were produced by immunoSEQ multiplex PCR, yet TCRdb's version contains in-frame clones alone and is incomplete. V, J and clone size reflect that table, while D and trimming were determined from the DNA. Among some 49,000 clones listed, 85% to 90% were seen once. Trimming took off 4 bases at V and 3 bases at J, with 10 bases between the two ends. Germline CDR1 MGHDK, CDR2 SYGVNS. CDR3 length: 14 residues. This TCR derives from a human donor in a cohort sampled during active COVID-19. Sequencing was performed on peripheral blood. The V gene is TRBV25-1, the J gene TRBJ1-5; tentative D call: TRBD1 (5 bases). The DNA of the CDR3 is TGTGCCAGCAGTGTTGGACAACCCAATCAGCCCCAGCATTTT. Translating it yields CASSVGQPNQPQHF.